A selection of T cell receptor beta chains follows, all from one sample in a study of spatial heterogeneity in lung cancer. TCRdb independently ran MiXCR on the 5' RACE reads; one entry per CDR3 protein. The sample has 39,000 or so distinct CDR3 sequences; 7.5% are singletons. The specimen was PBMCs, collected at surgery. The receptors come from a male donor with early-stage non-small cell lung cancer. Each CDR3 is given with its conserved first and last residue. A D gene is named only where the DNA matches it firmly. Size is omitted from some rows. Given values are once, few, many or a class for expanded clones.

>TRBD1|many|TRBJ2-6|TRBV10-3
TGTGCCATCCCGGGACAGGCAACCTCTGGGGCCAACGTCCTGACTTTC
CAIPGQATSGANVLTF
>-|many|TRBJ2-4|TRBV5-1
TGCGCCAGCAGCTTGGAAGGGGACCTCCAGGTGGACATTCAGTACTTC
CASSLEGDLQVDIQYF
>-|few|TRBJ2-1|TRBV19
TGTGCCAGTAGTCCTTCCCGTTCTGTAGGCGATGAGCAGTTCTTC
CASSPSRSVGDEQFF
>-|-|TRBJ1-2|TRBV20-1
TGCAGTGCTAGGGGGTCAGGGTTTTTCGCCTTC
CSARGSGFFAF
>-|-|TRBJ2-1|TRBV24-1
TGTGCCACCAGTGATTTAGGAGCGACTCCAAAGGGACAGTTCTTC
CATSDLGATPKGQFF
>-|many|TRBJ2-1|TRBV7-8
TGTGCCAGCAGCTTAGTCACGGACGCAGGGAATGAGCAGTTCTTC
CASSLVTDAGNEQFF
>TRBD1|-|TRBJ2-7|TRBV20-1
TGCAGTGCTCGCCGGGGGCCCGGGACAGGGGATACGTACGAGCAGTACTTC
CSARRGPGTGDTYEQYF
>TRBD2|many|TRBJ2-7|TRBV29-1
TGCAGCGTCGCTCAAGGACTAGCTTCAGCGTTACACTACGAGCAGTACTTC
CSVAQGLASALHYEQYF
>-|many|TRBJ2-3|TRBV5-1
TGCGCCAGCAGCTTGGATGACAGAGGCACAGATACGCAGTATTTT
CASSLDDRGTDTQYF
>-|many|TRBJ1-1|TRBV28
TGTGCCAGCGGCGAAGGCCCCGGAAGGGGTGAAGCTTTCTTT
CASGEGPGRGEAFF
>-|-|TRBJ2-5|TRBV5-8
TGTGCCAGCAGCTCTCGGCAGGGCGGGGAGACCCAGTACTTC
CASSSRQGGETQYF
>-|many|TRBJ2-1|TRBV7-2
TGTGCCAGCAGCTTCCGGACGTCCTGGAGTGAGCAGTTCTTC
CASSFRTSWSEQFF
>TRBD2|many|TRBJ2-5|TRBV15
TGTGCCACCAGCGGGGGAGGGATTGGTGGGAAAGAGACCCAGTACTTC
CATSGGGIGGKETQYF
>-|-|TRBJ1-5|TRBV6-5
TGTGCCAGCAGTTACGAGGGGAATCAGCCCCAGCATTTT
CASSYEGNQPQHF
>TRBD1|many|TRBJ1-4|TRBV27
TGTGCCAGCAGCCGCATAACAGGGGGAGGTGGAGAAAAACTGTTTTTT
CASSRITGGGGEKLFF
>-|many|TRBJ1-1|TRBV5-6
TGTGCCAGCAGCTGGGACAATGAAGCTTTCTTT
CASSWDNEAFF
>-|-|TRBJ2-7|TRBV7-6
TGTGCCAGCAGCGGAAATACGGCGACCTACGAGCAGTACTTC
CASSGNTATYEQYF
>-|many|TRBJ1-2|TRBV4-2
TGTGCCAGCAGCCAACGGAGGGTGTCTAACTATGGCTACACCTTC
CASSQRRVSNYGYTF
>-|-|TRBJ2-6|TRBV7-2
TGTGCCAGCAGCATCGGACCCCACTCGGGGGCCAACGTCCTGACTTTC
CASSIGPHSGANVLTF
>-|once|TRBJ2-5|TRBV20-1
TGCAGTGCTAGCCCCACTGGGGAGACCCAGTACTTC
CSASPTGETQYF
>-|many|TRBJ1-4|TRBV20-1
TGCAGTGCTTCCCTTGCAACTAATGAAAAACTGTTTTTT
CSASLATNEKLFF
>-|many|TRBJ1-1|TRBV6-1
TGTGCCAGCAGTGAAAGGATGGGGATGAACACTGAAGCTTTCTTT
CASSERMGMNTEAFF
>-|few|TRBJ2-1|TRBV30
TGTGCCTGGAGTCGGGGGCAGGGGGTGAATGAGCAGTTCTTC
CAWSRGQGVNEQFF
>TRBD1|-|TRBJ1-2|TRBV28
TGTGCCAGCAGTCCCGAGACAGGGGTGTACGGCTACACCTTC
CASSPETGVYGYTF
>TRBD1|-|TRBJ1-4|TRBV9
TGTGCCAGCAGCGCTCCGGGACAGGGTGGTGAAAAACTGTTTTTT
CASSAPGQGGEKLFF
>-|-|TRBJ1-4|TRBV7-9
TGTGCCAGCAGCCACGGAAGCGGAACTAATGAAAAACTGTTTTTT
CASSHGSGTNEKLFF
>TRBD1|-|TRBJ1-1|TRBV23-1
TGCGCCAGCAGTCCTAAACTCTCGGGCTCAGGGGGGACTGAAGCTTTCTTT
CASSPKLSGSGGTEAFF
>TRBD1|many|TRBJ1-3|TRBV5-1
TGCGCCAGCAGCTATACGACAGGGAGAAACACCATATATTTT
CASSYTTGRNTIYF
>-|-|TRBJ2-2|TRBV24-1
TGTGCCGCATCCGGGGGGCGGAACACCGGGGAGCTGTTTTTT
CAASGGRNTGELFF
>TRBD2|medium-sized|TRBJ2-1|TRBV7-9
TGTGCCAGCAGCCCCCCAGCGGGGAGCTCCTACAATGAGCAGTTCTTC
CASSPPAGSSYNEQFF
>-|many|TRBJ1-1|TRBV11-1
TGTGCCAGCAGCCGACAGATGAACACTGAAGCTTTCTTT
CASSRQMNTEAFF
>-|many|TRBJ2-1|TRBV12-3/TRBV12-4
TGTGCCAGCACCCCCGGGAGCGGCATAGAGACGGGGTTCTTC
CASTPGSGIETGFF
>-|many|TRBJ1-5|TRBV4-1
TGCGCCAGCAGCCGCACGGTGTTGAGAGGGCCTCAGCCCCAGCATTTT
CASSRTVLRGPQPQHF
>-|few|TRBJ1-6|TRBV12-3/TRBV12-4
TGTGCCAGCAGTTTAGGAGGCAGCTCCTATAATTCACCCCTCCACTTT
CASSLGGSSYNSPLHF
>TRBD2|many|TRBJ2-7|TRBV20-1
TGCAGTGCTACTCTACTAGCGGGGGACCCCTACGAGCAGTACTTC
CSATLLAGDPYEQYF
>-|-|TRBJ2-2|TRBV12-3/TRBV12-4
TGTGCCAGCAGTTTAAGGGGCACCCCGGGGGAGCTGTTTTTT
CASSLRGTPGELFF
>-|many|TRBJ2-5|TRBV18
TGTGCCAGCTCACCTACCCGGGGGACCATCCAAGAGACCCAGTACTTC
CASSPTRGTIQETQYF
>TRBD1|-|TRBJ1-5|TRBV30
TGTGCCTGGAGTATGGGACAGGGTCAGCCCCAGCATTTT
CAWSMGQGQPQHF
>-|-|TRBJ2-5|TRBV7-7
TGTGCTAGCAGCTTAGTCGGTTCGGGGGTTTGGGAGACCCAGTACTTC
CASSLVGSGVWETQYF
>TRBD2|-|TRBJ2-1|TRBV11-3
TGTGCCAGTCCCTTGGGACTAGCGGGAAACGATTCCTACAATGAGCAGTTCTTC
CASPLGLAGNDSYNEQFF
>-|many|TRBJ2-2|TRBV14
TGTGCCAGCAGCCAAGACAGGGGCAGCACCGGGGAGCTGTTTTTT
CASSQDRGSTGELFF
>-|many|TRBJ1-2|TRBV29-1
TGCAGCGTAGAAAAAATATGGCAGAACCCCCTTGGTGGCTACACCTTC
CSVEKIWQNPLGGYTF
>-|-|TRBJ2-1|TRBV7-9
TGTGCCAGCAGCTTATACAGCGACTCCTACAATGAGCAGTTCTTC
CASSLYSDSYNEQFF
>TRBD2|-|TRBJ2-1|TRBV7-6
TGTGCCAGCAGCTTAGAAGGGGAGGGGCTCCGTAGGAATGAGCAGTTCTTC
CASSLEGEGLRRNEQFF
>TRBD1|many|TRBJ2-6|TRBV4-3
TGCGCCAGCAGCCAGGACAGGGTCTTCTCTGGGGCCAACGTCCTGACTTTC
CASSQDRVFSGANVLTF
>-|few|TRBJ1-5|TRBV24-1
TGTGCCACCAGTGATTCAAGGAACCAGCCCCAGCATTTT
CATSDSRNQPQHF
>TRBD1|many|TRBJ2-1|TRBV10-3
TGTGCCATCAGCCAGGGACAGTCCTACAATGAGCAGTTCTTC
CAISQGQSYNEQFF
>TRBD1|many|TRBJ1-6|TRBV12-3/TRBV12-4
TGTGCCAGCAGCCGGGACAGCCTTTCACCCCTCCACTTT
CASSRDSLSPLHF
>TRBD2|many|TRBJ2-1|TRBV6-4
TGTGCCAGCAGTGCCCTAGCGGTCCTGGGAGGGCTGCACAATGAGCAGTTCTTC
CASSALAVLGGLHNEQFF
>TRBD1|few|TRBJ2-7|TRBV7-2
TGTGCCAGCAGCTGGACAGGGGGTGGGCAGTACTTC
CASSWTGGGQYF
>TRBD2|many|TRBJ2-1|TRBV12-5
TGTGCTAGTGGTTCCCCAGGGATAGCGGGAGGGTACAATGAGCAGTTCTTC
CASGSPGIAGGYNEQFF
>-|few|TRBJ2-2|TRBV2
TGTGCCCTGGGCGCCCCATCCGGGGAGCTGTTTTTT
CALGAPSGELFF
>TRBD1|-|TRBJ2-7|TRBV13
TGTGCCAGCAGCTTCAGTGGCGACAGGGGTTTGGGCGAGCAGTACTTC
CASSFSGDRGLGEQYF